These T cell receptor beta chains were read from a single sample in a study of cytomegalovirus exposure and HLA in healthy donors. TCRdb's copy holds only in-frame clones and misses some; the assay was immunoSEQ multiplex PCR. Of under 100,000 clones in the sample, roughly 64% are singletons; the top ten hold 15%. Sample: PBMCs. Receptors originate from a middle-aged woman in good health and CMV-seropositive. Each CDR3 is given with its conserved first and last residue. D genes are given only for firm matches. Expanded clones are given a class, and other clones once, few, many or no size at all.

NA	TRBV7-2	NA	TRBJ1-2	CASSLGALATSIGYTF	TGTGCCAGCAGCTTAGGGGCGCTGGCGACGTCTATAGGCTACACCTTC
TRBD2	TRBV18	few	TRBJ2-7	CASSPPLAASYEQYF	TGTGCCAGCTCACCCCCGCTAGCGGCCTCCTACGAGCAGTACTTC
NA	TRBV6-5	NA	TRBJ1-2	CASSYSVSGGYGYTF	TGTGCCAGCAGTTATAGTGTCTCCGGGGGCTATGGCTACACCTTC
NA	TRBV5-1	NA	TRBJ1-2	CASSAGTSNYGYTF	TGCGCCAGCAGCGCCGGGACAAGTAACTATGGCTACACCTTC
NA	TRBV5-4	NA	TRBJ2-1	CASSADIGSYNEQFF	TGTGCCAGCAGCGCTGACATCGGCTCCTACAATGAGCAGTTCTTC
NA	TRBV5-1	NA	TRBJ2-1	CASSPQNSYNEQFF	TGCGCCAGCAGCCCCCAGAACTCCTACAATGAGCAGTTCTTC
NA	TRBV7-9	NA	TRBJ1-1	CASSLGGGNTEAFF	TGTGCCAGCAGCTTAGGGGGGGGGAACACTGAAGCTTTCTTT
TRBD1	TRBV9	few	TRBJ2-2	CASSVGAGDRGRTGELFF	TGTGCCAGCAGCGTAGGGGCCGGGGACAGGGGGCGAACCGGGGAGCTGTTTTTT
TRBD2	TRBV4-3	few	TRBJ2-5	CASSQDFTSGRTETQYF	TGCGCCAGCAGCCAAGATTTTACTAGCGGGAGGACAGAGACCCAGTACTTC
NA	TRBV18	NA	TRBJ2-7	CASSPGAGYYEQYF	TGTGCCAGCTCACCGGGGGCAGGCTACTACGAGCAGTACTTC
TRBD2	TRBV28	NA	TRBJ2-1	CASSFVLGLAVSYNEQFF	TGTGCCAGCAGTTTTGTTTTGGGTCTAGCGGTGTCCTACAATGAGCAGTTCTTC
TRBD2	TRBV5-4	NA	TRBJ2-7	CASSLDWREDAYEQYF	TGTGCCAGCAGCTTGGACTGGCGGGAGGATGCCTACGAGCAGTACTTC
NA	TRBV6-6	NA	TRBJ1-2	CASSYRRGGANYGYTF	TGTGCCAGCAGTTACCGCCGCGGAGGCGCTAACTATGGCTACACCTTC
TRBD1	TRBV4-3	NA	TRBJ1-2	CASSQNRGRFLNYGYTF	TGCGCCAGCAGCCAGAACAGGGGGCGCTTTCTTAACTATGGCTACACCTTC
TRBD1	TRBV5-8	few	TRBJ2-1	CASSPSPGTGLYNEQFF	TGTGCCAGCAGCCCGTCACCCGGGACAGGGCTTTACAATGAGCAGTTCTTC
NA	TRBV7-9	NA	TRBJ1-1	CASSVGPEAFF	TGTGCCAGCAGTGTTGGCCCTGAAGCTTTCTTT
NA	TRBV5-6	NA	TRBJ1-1	CASSLVGRNTEAFF	TGTGCCAGCAGCTTGGTCGGTCGGAACACTGAAGCTTTCTTT
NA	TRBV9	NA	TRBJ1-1	CASSPEWGRGRNTEAFF	TGTGCCAGCAGCCCTGAGTGGGGGCGAGGAAGGAACACTGAAGCTTTCTTT
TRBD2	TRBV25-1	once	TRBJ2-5	CASNQRGGETQYF	TGTGCCAGCAACCAGCGGGGGGGAGAGACCCAGTACTTC
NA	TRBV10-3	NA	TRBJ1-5	CAISESANQPQHF	TGTGCCATCAGTGAGTCAGCCAATCAGCCCCAGCATTTT
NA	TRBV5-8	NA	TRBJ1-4	CASSLDGGAGEKLFF	TGTGCCAGCAGCTTGGACGGGGGGGCTGGTGAAAAACTGTTTTTT
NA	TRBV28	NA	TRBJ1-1	CASSYQGQNTEAFF	TGTGCCAGCAGTTACCAGGGACAAAACACTGAGGCTTTCTTT
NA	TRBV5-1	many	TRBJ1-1	CASSLLGGMGTEAFF	TGCGCCAGCAGCTTGTTGGGGGGGATGGGCACTGAAGCTTTCTTT
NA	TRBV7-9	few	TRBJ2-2	CASSLESLNTGELFF	TGTGCCAGCAGCTTAGAGTCACTAAACACCGGGGAGCTGTTTTTT
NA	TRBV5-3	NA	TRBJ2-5	CARSSDSARETQYF	TGTGCCAGAAGCTCCGACAGCGCCAGGGAGACCCAGTACTTC
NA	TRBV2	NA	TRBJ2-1	CASSAGADNEQFF	TGTGCCAGCAGTGCAGGGGCAGACAATGAGCAGTTCTTC
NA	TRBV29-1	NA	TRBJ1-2	CSVLPGTLPAYGYTF	TGCAGCGTCCTACCCGGGACACTGCCCGCCTATGGCTACACCTTC
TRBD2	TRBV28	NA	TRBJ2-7	CASSSTSVVSYEQYF	TGTGCCAGCAGTTCTACTAGCGTGGTCTCCTACGAGCAGTACTTC
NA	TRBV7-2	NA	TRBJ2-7	CASSSLRDSHYEQYF	TGTGCCAGCAGCTCGCTCCGGGACTCCCATTACGAGCAGTACTTC
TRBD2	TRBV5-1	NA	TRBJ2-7	CASSWGGVDEQYF	TGCGCCAGCAGTTGGGGGGGAGTCGACGAGCAGTACTTC
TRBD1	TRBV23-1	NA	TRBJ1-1	CASSARDRDTEAFF	TGCGCCAGCAGTGCCCGGGACAGGGACACTGAAGCTTTCTTT
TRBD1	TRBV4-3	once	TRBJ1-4	CASSQELGQGREKLFF	TGCGCCAGCAGCCAGGAATTGGGACAGGGTAGGGAAAAACTGTTTTTT
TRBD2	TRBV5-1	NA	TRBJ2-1	CASSLAASGYNEQFF	TGCGCCAGCAGCTTGGCGGCTAGCGGATACAATGAGCAGTTCTTC
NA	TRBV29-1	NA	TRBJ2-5	CSVRRKETQYF	TGCAGCGTTCGTAGAAAAGAGACCCAGTACTTC